This T cell receptor beta chain was found in a study of T-cell reconstitution after alpha-beta-depleted transplantation in children. Unique molecular identifiers were incorporated into the prepared TCRbeta library. TCRdb reprocessed the PCR reads via MiXCR and lists one record per CDR3 protein. The sample lists 500,000 to 600,000 distinct CDR3 sequences, over 20% occurring once. The V and J ends lost 6 bases and 1 base respectively, with 16 bases between them. Germline-derived CDR1 and CDR2 are DFQATT and SNEGSKA (reference sequence). The CDR3 has 15 amino acids. Concerning this clonotype: Antigen: not known.

Study outcomes and limitations: As was reported, about two months after transplant, alpha-beta T cells came from several hundred expanded graft clones. Recipient T cells and thymic progenitors that survived were the source of the high TCRbeta diversity seen at day 60 in some patients. T-cell numbers and diversity one year post-transplant derived largely from freshly generated T cells.

The chain carries TRBV20-1 and TRBJ1-5; D remains unclear. The sequence was collected from a boy in the first two years of life with Wiskott-Aldrich syndrome, due to receive a stem cell transplant. Here the sequenced sample was PBMCs, taken before TCRalphabeta/CD19-depleted stem cell transplant. The CDR3 sequence: CSALNRALSNQPQHF. Written as DNA, the CDR3 is TGCAGTGCCCTAAACAGAGCCCTAAGCAATCAGCCCCAGCATTTT.